The next 29 T cell receptor beta chains were all read from a single sample in a study of metastatic and nonmetastatic thyroid tumors. Every patient underwent thyroid surgery untreated. TCRdb reassembled clones from the PCR reads with MiXCR. The repertoire holds about 22,000 clones, with around 18% as singletons. The sample consisted of blood. Receptors originate from a male donor with papillary thyroid cancer or a benign thyroid nodule (not recorded which). Some clones in this sample may be carry-over from other donors' samples.

This clone came up a few times. The chain has TRBV19 and TRBJ2-2; D ambiguous. The ends were cut back, 4 bases at V and 4 bases at J, with 10 bases in the middle. The CDR3 totals 14 residues. Looked up from germline, CDR1 is LNHDA and CDR2 is SQIVND (reference sequence). Here the CDR3 reads CASSSQASTGELFF. The CDR3 DNA reads TGTGCCAGTAGTAGTCAAGCCTCCACCGGGGAGCTGTTTTTT.

The chain couples TRBV9 to TRBJ1-5, with TRBD1 as a possible D gene (6 bases). V was clipped by 2 bases and J by 2 bases, with 11 bases between them. CDR3 length equals 15 residues. The germline V gene encodes CDR1 SGDLS and CDR2 YYNGEE. This CDR3 is CASSVTGTGNQPQHF. The CDR3 DNA reads as TGTGCCAGCAGCGTTACAGGGACGGGCAATCAGCCCCAGCATTTT. The variable domain in full, completed from reference TRBV9 and TRBJ1-5, reads DSGVTQTPKHLITATGQRVTLRCSPRSGDLSVYWYQQSLDQGLQFLIQYYNGEERAKGNILERFSAQQFPDLHSELNLSSLELGDSALYFCASSVTGTGNQPQHFGDGTRLSIL.

This clone rates as medium-sized. V gene TRBV6-1 combines with J gene TRBJ2-7; TRBD2 is a possible D gene (6 bases). V lost 2 bases and J lost 5, with 13 bases in between. This CDR3 is 14 amino acids long. Germline assignment: CDR1 MNHNS and CDR2 SASEGT. The DNA of the CDR3 is TGTGCCAGCAGTGAACTCGGGGGTTTTAACGAGCAGTACTTC. Translation: CASSELGGFNEQYF.

This clone was found many times. V gene TRBV7-9 combines with J gene TRBJ2-5; D possibly matches TRBD1 or TRBD2 (6 bases each). Germline V gene sequence: CDR1 SEHNR, CDR2 FQNEAQ (reference sequence). The length of the CDR3 is 14 residues. The V end was cut by 5 bases, the J end by 5 bases, with 15 bases between. The CDR3 DNA reads TGTGCCAGCAGCGTTGGGGGGACATGGGAGACCCAGTACTTC. This encodes CASSVGGTWETQYF.

Many counts were recorded for this clone. The chain couples TRBV18 to TRBJ2-1; 9 bases line up with TRBD2. Germline trimming cut 5 bases from V and 10 bases from J; bases unmatched to any gene: 12. From germline, CDR1 is KGHSH and CDR2 LQKENI. The CDR3 loop spans 15 amino acids. The CDR3 loop reads CASSEGLASSGEQFF. The CDR3, as DNA: TGTGCCAGCTCAGAGGGACTAGCTTCGAGCGGGGAGCAGTTCTTC.

This clone was seen ten or more times. The sample contains more than one DNA sequence encoding this CDR3. The rearrangement uses TRBV4-1 and TRBJ2-1; TRBD2 agrees at 12 bases. V was pared by 9 bases and J by 5 bases, with 8 bases of the junction left unmatched. The CDR3 has 15 amino acids. Germline V gene lookup returns CDR1 MGHRA and CDR2 YSYEKL. The CDR3, as DNA: TGCGCCAGTCGTCCGGGACTAGCGGGTAACAATGAGCAGTTCTTC. Translated, it gives CASRPGLAGNNEQFF.

The chain is built from TRBV6-1 and TRBJ1-6; the D gene is possibly TRBD1 (6 bases). V was trimmed by 4 bases and J by 4 bases, leaving 11 bases between them. This CDR3 region has 15 residues. CDR1 is MNHNS and CDR2 is SASEGT in the germline V gene. CDR3 sequence (DNA): TGTGCCAGCAGTGGGACACAGGGATATAATTCACCCCTCCACTTT. Translating it yields CASSGTQGYNSPLHF.

This clone showed up many times. A read error may be the cause here, since a much bigger clone is one base away. The chain couples TRBV7-2 to TRBJ1-1, with D perhaps matching TRBD1 (5 bases). The CDR3 spans 13 residues. Per germline, CDR1 SGHTA and CDR2 FQGNSA. V was pared by 6 bases and J by 5 bases, with 13 bases between. The CDR3 DNA is TGTGCCAGCAGTTGCAGGGTTGATACTGAAGCTTTCTTT. Amino acids: CASSCRVDTEAFF.

This clone occurred many times. CDR3 in DNA: TGTGCCAGCACCAAATGGGGGAGCACAGATACGCAGTATTTT. This translates into CASTKWGSTDTQYF. The chain joins TRBV6-1 to TRBJ2-3; the D gene could be TRBD1 or TRBD2 (5 bases each). This CDR3 contains 14 residues. The germline gives CDR1 MNHNS, CDR2 SASEGT. The V and J ends lost 7 bases and 0 bases respectively, with 11 bases between them.

This clone was counted ten times or more. V usage is TRBV5-1 and J usage is TRBJ2-7; D is ambiguous. The germline V gene has CDR1 SGHRS and CDR2 YFSETQ. The germline V and J ends were trimmed by 5 bases and 2 bases, with 14 bases remaining between them. This CDR3 region has 14 residues. The CDR3, as DNA: TGCGCCAGCAGTCACCCGTCTAAGGCCTACGAGCAGTACTTC. This encodes CASSHPSKAYEQYF.

This clone was recorded at least ten times. V usage is TRBV27 and J usage is TRBJ1-1; TRBD1 aligns across 8 bases. The V segment lost 2 bases and the J segment 5 bases; nucleotides outside the gene matches: 4. The germline CDR1 and CDR2 sequences are MNHEY and SMNVEV (reference sequence). This CDR3 comprises 14 residues. CDR3 coding DNA: TGTGCCAGCAGTTTACAGGGGGCGTGTACTGAAGCTTTCTTT. It is translated as CASSLQGACTEAFF.

The J gene is TRBJ1-1, the V gene TRBV5-6, with D unclear. CDR1 and CDR2 (germline): SGHDT, YYEEEE. Trimming took 0 bases from V and 11 from J, leaving 8 bases between them. This CDR3 comprises 11 residues. CDR3 region: CASSLGMGAFF. CDR3 coding DNA: TGTGCCAGCAGCTTGGGGATGGGGGCTTTCTTT.

This clone showed up many times. The chain combines TRBV5-1 with TRBJ1-2; maybe TRBD1 (5 bases). The germline V and J ends were trimmed by 3 bases and 4 bases, with 13 bases remaining between them. CDR3 size: 14 residues. Germline values: CDR1 SGHRS, CDR2 YFSETQ. The CDR3: CASSSVQGSYGYTF. The CDR3 nucleotides read TGCGCCAGCAGCTCTGTGCAGGGATCCTATGGCTACACCTTC.

This clone has ten or more counts. V is TRBV28 and J is TRBJ2-7; D unresolved. Looked up from germline, CDR1 is MDHEN and CDR2 is SYDVKM. This CDR3 is 13 amino acids long. Deletions cut 3 bases from V and 1 base from J, with 7 bases between. The CDR3: CASSFSDSYEQYF. The CDR3 DNA follows: TGTGCCAGCAGTTTCTCTGATTCCTACGAGCAGTACTTC.

This clone was seen a few times. The chain joins TRBV28 to TRBJ1-1; 9 bases agree with TRBD1. J gave up 5 bases and V 5 bases, and 12 bases lay outside the gene matches. In germline, CDR1 is MDHEN, CDR2 SYDVKM. CDR3 length equals 16 residues. The CDR3 here is CASSDRGGFRRTEAFF. Here the CDR3 DNA reads TGTGCCAGCAGTGACAGGGGGGGTTTTAGGAGGACTGAAGCTTTCTTT. The whole variable domain, filled in from reference TRBV28 and TRBJ1-1, reads DVKVTQSSRYLVKRTGEKVFLECVQDMDHENMFWYRQDPGLGLRLIYFSYDVKMKEKGDIPEGYSVSREKKERFSLILESASTNQTSMYLCASSDRGGFRRTEAFFGQGTRLTVV.

This clone was found many times. V is TRBV12-3 or TRBV12-4 and J is TRBJ2-5, with unresolved D. Trimming stripped 3 bases from V and 4 bases from J, with 9 bases between. The CDR3 spans 13 residues. The CDR3 DNA reads TGTGCCAGCAGTTTGGGGATGTTAGAGACCCAGTACTTC. Translated, it gives CASSLGMLETQYF.

Ten or more counts support this clone. The rearrangement links TRBV20-1 to TRBJ2-1, with 7 bases matching TRBD2. Germline V lookup: CDR1 DFQATT, CDR2 SNEGSKA (reference sequence). The V segment lost 3 bases and the J segment 9 bases; nucleotides outside the gene matches: 11. The CDR3 is made up of 14 amino acids. In DNA, the CDR3 is TGCAGTGCTAGTGGGCCCCTTGGCGGGAGTGAGCAGTTCTTC. Encoded protein: CSASGPLGGSEQFF.

This clone was seen repeatedly, ten times or more. The J gene is TRBJ2-5, the V gene TRBV19, with TRBD2 matching over 7 bases. Germline trimming cut 6 bases from V and 7 bases from J; bases unmatched to any gene: 14. The germline V gene has CDR1 LNHDA and CDR2 SQIVND (reference sequence). The CDR3 has 15 residues. The CDR3 coding sequence is TGTGCCAGTAGCAGTAAAGGGGAGGGGCTAGTGACCCAGTACTTC. Translating gives CASSSKGEGLVTQYF.

The chain carries TRBV2 and TRBJ2-7; the D is unclear. Trimming removed 2 bases from V and 2 bases from J, with 4 bases in between. Germline CDR1 and CDR2: SNHLY and FYNNEI. CDR3 length: 12 residues. The CDR3 region has the DNA TGTGCCAGCAGTGAAAGGGCCTACGAGCAGTACTTC. Protein product: CASSERAYEQYF.

This clone was seen ten or more times. The gene calls are TRBV3-1 and TRBJ1-1; 10 bases map to TRBD1. The CDR3 covers 12 residues. The trim removed 1 base at V and 12 bases at J, leaving 2 bases unmatched. Germline CDR1 is LGHDT and CDR2 is YNNKEL (reference sequence). For the CDR3, the DNA is TGTGCCAGCAGCCAAGGACAGGGGGCATCTTTCTTT. Translating gives CASSQGQGASFF.

In its sample, this clone was seen many times. The chain employs TRBV12-3 or TRBV12-4 and TRBJ1-5; TRBD1 aligns across 10 bases. This CDR3 is 17 amino acids long. V shed 5 bases and J 2 bases; nucleotides not matched to a gene: 9. The CDR3, as DNA: TGTGCCAGCAGTCGCCCCCGGGACAGGGGAGGCAATCAGCCCCAGCATTTT. Amino acid sequence: CASSRPRDRGGNQPQHF.

The CDR3 protein is CASSSGTAVVSPLHF. The CDR3 nucleotides are TGTGCCAGCAGCTCCGGGACGGCGGTTGTTTCACCCCTCCACTTT. The chain recombines TRBV7-2 with TRBJ1-6; a weak D match, TRBD1 (5 bases). Trimming took off 4 bases at V and 9 bases at J, with 16 bases between the two ends. Germline assignment: CDR1 SGHTA and CDR2 FQGNSA. CDR3 size: 15 residues.

This clone was found many times. This chain joins TRBV29-1 and TRBJ1-1; D unresolved. The ends were cut back, 3 bases at V and 2 bases at J, with 10 bases in the middle. Germline V gene lookup returns CDR1 SQVTM and CDR2 ANQGSEA. CDR3 length: 13 amino acids. The CDR3 bases are TGCAGCGTTGACAGAAACGTAAACACTGAAGCTTTCTTT. Protein: CSVDRNVNTEAFF.

This clone was seen repeatedly, ten times or more. The chain has TRBV5-4 and TRBJ1-3; 7 bases match TRBD1. The CDR3 runs 13 residues. The V and J ends lost 4 bases and 4 bases, in that order; junction bases with no gene match: 2. From germline, CDR1 is SGHNT and CDR2 YYREEE (reference sequence). Here the CDR3 DNA reads TGTGCCAGCAGCCCACAGGGGGGAAACACCATATATTTT. This translates into CASSPQGGNTIYF.

There are many counts of this clone. The chain is built from TRBV5-5 and TRBJ1-2; D uncertain. Trimming pared 1 base from V and 4 bases from J, leaving 11 bases between. The CDR3 length is 14 residues. Germline V gene data show CDR1 as SGHKS and CDR2 as YYEKEE (reference sequence). The CDR3 bases are TGTGCCAGCAGCTTGTTCGGGTCTCGCTATGGCTACACCTTC. Translated, it gives CASSLFGSRYGYTF.

By share, this clone counts as medium-sized. The chain uses TRBV6-1 and TRBJ2-1, with 11 positions matching TRBD2. After removal of 6 bases from V and 9 bases from J, the junction contained 7 bases not matched to a gene. The germline V gene has CDR1 MNHNS and CDR2 SASEGT. The CDR3 length is 14 residues. The CDR3 is CASSLAGGSTEQFF. The CDR3 DNA is TGTGCCAGCAGCCTAGCGGGGGGAAGTACTGAGCAGTTCTTC.

This clone came up a few times. The rearrangement joins TRBV12-3 or TRBV12-4 to TRBJ2-2; a weak D match, TRBD2 (6 bases). CDR3 length: 13 residues. V gave up 6 bases and J gave up 4 bases, with 9 bases separating them. In DNA, the CDR3 is TGTGCCAGCAGGGATAGCGGCACCGGGGAGCTGTTTTTT. This gives the protein CASRDSGTGELFF.

The genes are TRBV5-1 and TRBJ1-1; unclear D gene. CDR3 size: 13 residues. Per the germline V gene, CDR1 is SGHRS and CDR2 is YFSETQ. The V end was cut by 0 bases, the J end by 4 bases, with 7 bases between. The CDR3 loop is CASSLGPGTEAFF. The CDR3 DNA follows: TGCGCCAGCAGCTTGGGGCCGGGCACTGAAGCTTTCTTT.

The chain employs TRBV5-1 and TRBJ2-7; D is unclear. Between the trimmed V and J ends, which lost 1 base and 7 bases, there was a span of 15 bases. Germline CDR1 is SGHRS and CDR2 is YFSETQ. CDR3 length: 14 amino acids. The CDR3 is CASSLNVEVREQYF. The CDR3 region has the DNA TGCGCCAGCAGCTTGAATGTGGAAGTAAGGGAGCAGTACTTC.